Below are 20 T cell receptor beta chains sequenced from a single sample in a study of blood T cell repertoires in COVID-19. Produced via immunoSEQ multiplex PCR; TCRdb's table is partial and in-frame only. Here the sample spans 70,000 or so clones, 76% being singletons. The sequencing input was peripheral blood. Receptors originate from a man between 60 and 75 years old with COVID-19, enrolled during active disease.

The chain joins TRBV15 to TRBJ1-4; a possible D gene is TRBD1 (5 bases). Germline CDR1 and CDR2: LNHNV and YYDKDF (reference sequence). The ends were cut back, 5 bases at V and 6 bases at J, with 10 bases in the middle. The CDR3 is 13 residues long. CDR3 in amino acids: CATSAGKDEKLFF. CDR3 sequence (DNA): TGTGCCACCAGCGCAGGGAAAGATGAAAAACTGTTTTTT.

The chain has TRBV11-1 and TRBJ2-7; tentatively, D is TRBD2 (6 bases). Deletions cut 5 bases from V and 3 bases from J, with 14 bases between. The CDR3 has 14 amino acids. Germline loops: CDR1 SGHAT, CDR2 FQDESV (reference sequence). CDR3 protein: CASSPRGIHYEQYF. Here the CDR3 DNA reads TGTGCCAGCAGCCCACGCGGGATCCACTACGAGCAGTACTTC.

This chain uses TRBV11-2 with TRBJ1-6; possibly TRBD1 for D (5 bases). Germline V CDR1 and CDR2: SGHAT, FQNNGV. The CDR3 totals 14 residues. Trimming cost V 6 bases and J 6 bases, with 12 bases left between them. CDR3 sequence reads: CASSSRQGNSPLHF. CDR3 DNA sequence: TGTGCCAGCAGTTCTAGGCAGGGTAATTCACCCCTCCACTTT.

V gene TRBV6-5 combines with J gene TRBJ2-1; 8 nucleotides align to TRBD1. Germline trimming cut 7 bases from V and 5 bases from J; bases unmatched to any gene: 10. From germline, CDR1 is MNHEY and CDR2 SVGAGI. The CDR3 sequence is 15 residues long. The CDR3 nucleotides read TGTGCCAGCATCCGACGGGGACAGGACCACAATGAGCAGTTCTTC. It codes for CASIRRGQDHNEQFF.

The rearrangement uses TRBV6-1 and TRBJ1-3; D uncertain. CDR1 MNHNS and CDR2 SASEGT come from the germline V gene. The CDR3 is 16 amino acids. V lost 2 bases and J lost 0, with 11 bases in between. The CDR3 loop reads CASSEKVTSSGNTIYF. Written as DNA, the CDR3 is TGTGCCAGCAGTGAAAAAGTCACCAGCTCTGGAAACACCATATATTTT.

The J gene is TRBJ2-7, the V gene TRBV5-1, with unresolved D. CDR3 length: 14 amino acids. V was cut by 2 bases and J by 7 bases, with 16 bases left in between. Germline values: CDR1 SGHRS, CDR2 YFSETQ. The CDR3 DNA is TGCGCCAGCAGCTTACTTCAAGCCTCTTCGGAGCAGTACTTC. It translates to CASSLLQASSEQYF.

The rearrangement joins TRBV27 to TRBJ2-3; 13 bases line up with TRBD2. Germline values: CDR1 MNHEY, CDR2 SMNVEV (reference sequence). V dropped 5 bases and J dropped 6; count of bases not matched to a gene: 5. This CDR3 contains 15 residues. This CDR3 is CASSTSGRAEDTQYF. The CDR3 DNA reads TGTGCCAGCAGTACTAGCGGGAGGGCCGAGGATACGCAGTATTTT.

The gene calls are TRBV2 and TRBJ2-1, with a possible D match to TRBD2 (7 bases). This CDR3 spans 16 amino acids. Germline loops: CDR1 SNHLY, CDR2 FYNNEI. V shed 3 bases and J shed 0 bases, with 12 bases lying between them. CDR3 amino acids: CASSDTGGRSYNEQFF. CDR3 DNA: TGTGCCAGCAGTGACACCGGGGGGCGCTCCTACAATGAGCAGTTCTTC.

On this clone: This same CDR3 is encoded by further DNA sequences in the sample. This chain links TRBV11-2 with TRBJ2-5; 8 bases align to TRBD2. The CDR3 totals 14 residues. Trimming at V came to 3 bases and at J to 1 base, leaving 1 base not matched to a gene. Looked up from germline, CDR1 is SGHAT and CDR2 is FQNNGV. CDR3 DNA: TGTGCCAGCAGCTTCACTAGCGGCCAAGAGACCCAGTACTTC. This gives the protein CASSFTSGQETQYF.

The gene calls are TRBV7-2 and TRBJ1-2, with TRBD1 as a possible D gene (6 bases). Germline V gene data show CDR1 as SGHTA and CDR2 as FQGNSA. The CDR3 extends over 14 amino acids. Trimming pared 4 bases from V and 6 bases from J, leaving 15 bases between. CDR3 sequence: CASSSTGYGNGYTF. The CDR3 DNA sequence: TGTGCCAGCAGCTCTACAGGGTATGGTAATGGCTACACCTTC. Supplemented by reference TRBV7-2 and TRBJ1-2, the full variable domain reads GAGVSQSPSNKVTEKGKDVELRCDPISGHTALYWYRQSLGQGLEFLIYFQGNSAPDKSGLPSDRFSAERTGGSVSTLTIQRTQQEDSAVYLCASSSTGYGNGYTFGSGTRLTVV.

The chain uses TRBV6-5 and TRBJ1-5; TRBD1 is a possible D gene (6 bases). From germline, CDR1 is MNHEY and CDR2 SVGAGI. The V and J ends lost 7 bases and 6 bases respectively, with 13 bases between them. The CDR3 runs to 13 residues. The CDR3 coding sequence is TGTGCCAGCACCTCGGTCAGGGGTCAGCCCCAGCATTTT. Protein sequence: CASTSVRGQPQHF.

Details on this clone: Other DNA sequences within the sample encode an identical CDR3. This rearrangement joins TRBV3-1 (or the pseudogene TRBV3-2) to TRBJ2-1; D is uncertain. Germline-derived CDR1 and CDR2 are LGHDT and YNNKEL (reference sequence). CDR3 length: 11 residues. Trimming took 4 bases from V and 7 from J, leaving 5 bases between them. CDR3 protein: CASSPGNEQFF. The CDR3 nucleotides read TGTGCCAGCAGCCCGGGTAATGAGCAGTTCTTC.

V usage is TRBV5-1 and J usage is TRBJ2-2; D is perhaps TRBD1 (5 bases). Germline-derived CDR1 and CDR2 are SGHRS and YFSETQ. This CDR3 spans 13 amino acids. The V and J ends lost 0 bases and 9 bases respectively, with 9 bases between them. CDR3 protein: CASSLDGARELFF. The DNA of the CDR3 is TGCGCCAGCAGCTTGGATGGGGCCCGGGAGCTGTTTTTT.

The J gene is TRBJ2-3, the V gene TRBV3-1 (or the pseudogene TRBV3-2); 8 bases match TRBD2. Looked up from germline, CDR1 is LGHDT and CDR2 is YNNKEL (reference sequence). V lost 1 base, J lost 2 bases, and 5 bases stayed unmatched. There are 16 residues in the CDR3. The CDR3 is CASSQVSGGATDTQYF. For the CDR3, the DNA is TGTGCCAGCAGCCAAGTAAGCGGGGGAGCCACAGATACGCAGTATTTT.

The V gene is TRBV19, the J gene TRBJ1-1, with a tentative D call TRBD1 (6 bases). Germline CDR1 LNHDA, CDR2 SQIVND (reference sequence). This CDR3 spans 16 amino acids. Trimming stripped 7 bases from V and 4 bases from J, with 22 bases between. The CDR3 here is CASKFQGRPGITEAFF. For the CDR3, the DNA is TGTGCCAGTAAGTTTCAGGGGCGGCCTGGGATCACTGAAGCTTTCTTT.

About this clone itself: The sample carries other DNA sequences with the same CDR3. V is TRBV6-5 and J is TRBJ2-3; D perhaps matches TRBD1 (5 bases). CDR3 length: 14 amino acids. Germline lookup yields CDR1 MNHEY and CDR2 SVGAGI. The V gene lost 6 bases and the J gene lost 0 bases, with 10 bases spanning the gap. The DNA of the CDR3 is TGTGCCAGCAGGCGACAGTCTAGCACAGATACGCAGTATTTT. Its translation: CASRRQSSTDTQYF.

In DNA form, the CDR3 reads TGTGCCAGCAGCCTGGGACTAGCGGACGGGGAGCTGTTTTTT. It codes for CASSLGLADGELFF. V usage is TRBV5-4 and J usage is TRBJ2-2; 11 bases agree with TRBD2. V was pared by 4 bases and J by 7 bases, with 3 bases of the junction left unmatched. Germline CDR1 reads SGHNT; CDR2 reads YYREEE (reference sequence). The CDR3 has 14 residues. Combining the CDR3 with reference TRBV5-4 and TRBJ2-2 gives the whole variable domain ETGVTQSPTHLIKTRGQQVTLRCSSQSGHNTVSWYQQALGQGPQFIFQYYREEENGRGNFPPRFSGLQFPNYSSELNVNALELDDSALYLCASSLGLADGELFFGEGSRLTVL.

This chain uses TRBV28 with TRBJ2-7, with 9 bases that match TRBD1. J gave up 4 bases and V 7 bases, and 8 bases lay outside the gene matches. Germline CDR1 reads MDHEN; CDR2 reads SYDVKM. The CDR3 has 14 residues. The CDR3 region is CASTRQGGNYEQYF. CDR3 bases: TGTGCCAGCACCCGACAGGGGGGGAATTACGAGCAGTACTTC.

The chain combines TRBV2 with TRBJ2-1; 9 bases align to TRBD1. V lost 7 bases, J lost 5 bases, and 6 bases stayed unmatched. The CDR3 has 14 amino acids. CDR1 and CDR2 (germline): SNHLY, FYNNEI. CDR3 in amino acids: CASKATGGDNEQFF. The CDR3 region has the DNA TGTGCCAGCAAAGCGACAGGGGGGGACAATGAGCAGTTCTTC.

The V gene is TRBV6-5, the J gene TRBJ1-3, with D uncertain. CDR1 is MNHEY, CDR2 SVGAGI, per germline. V gave up 4 bases and J gave up 0 bases, with 10 bases separating them. The CDR3 runs 15 residues. The CDR3 sequence is CASSSVTRSGNTIYF. The CDR3 bases are TGTGCCAGCAGTTCCGTGACACGCTCTGGAAACACCATATATTTT.